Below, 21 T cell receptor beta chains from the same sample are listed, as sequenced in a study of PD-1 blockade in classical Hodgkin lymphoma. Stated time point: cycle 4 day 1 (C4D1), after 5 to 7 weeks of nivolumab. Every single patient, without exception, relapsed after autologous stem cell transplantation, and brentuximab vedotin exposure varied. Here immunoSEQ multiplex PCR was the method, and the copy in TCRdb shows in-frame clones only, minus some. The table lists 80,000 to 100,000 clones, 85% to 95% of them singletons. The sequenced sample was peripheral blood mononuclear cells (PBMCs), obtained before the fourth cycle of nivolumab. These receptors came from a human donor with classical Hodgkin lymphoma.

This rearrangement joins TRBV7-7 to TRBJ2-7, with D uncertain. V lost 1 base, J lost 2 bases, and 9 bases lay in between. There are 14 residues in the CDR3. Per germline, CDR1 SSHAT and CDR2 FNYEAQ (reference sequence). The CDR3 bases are TGTGCCAGCAGCTTAGAGCCCGGGCCCTACGAGCAGTACTTC. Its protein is CASSLEPGPYEQYF.

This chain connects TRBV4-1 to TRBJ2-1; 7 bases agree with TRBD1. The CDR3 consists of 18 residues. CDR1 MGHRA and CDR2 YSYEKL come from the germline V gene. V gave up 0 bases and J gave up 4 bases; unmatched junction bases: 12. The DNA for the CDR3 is TGCGCCAGCAGCCAAGAAACGACGGCGACAGGGTTATACAATGAGCAGTTCTTC. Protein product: CASSQETTATGLYNEQFF.

The CDR3 loop reads CASRGNYGYTF. The CDR3 DNA follows: TGTGCCAGTAGGGGCAACTATGGCTACACCTTC. This rearrangement joins TRBV19 to TRBJ1-2; D not certain. CDR3 length: 11 amino acids. Germline V gene lookup returns CDR1 LNHDA and CDR2 SQIVND (reference sequence). Trimming left V 6 bases short and J 2 bases short, with 4 bases between. Looking up the rest from reference TRBV19 and TRBJ1-2 gives the full variable domain: DGGITQSPKYLFRKEGQNVTLSCEQNLNHDAMYWYRQDPGQGLRLIYYSQIVNDFQKGDIAEGYSVSREKKESFPLTVTSAQKNPTAFYLCASRGNYGYTFGSGTRLTVV.

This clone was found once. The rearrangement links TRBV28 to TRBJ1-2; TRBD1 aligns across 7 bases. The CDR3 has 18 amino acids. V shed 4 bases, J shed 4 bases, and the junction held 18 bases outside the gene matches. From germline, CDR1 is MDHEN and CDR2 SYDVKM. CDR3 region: CASSSPGTASYNLYGYTF. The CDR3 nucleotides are TGTGCCAGCAGTTCCCCCGGGACAGCGTCCTACAACCTCTATGGCTACACCTTC.

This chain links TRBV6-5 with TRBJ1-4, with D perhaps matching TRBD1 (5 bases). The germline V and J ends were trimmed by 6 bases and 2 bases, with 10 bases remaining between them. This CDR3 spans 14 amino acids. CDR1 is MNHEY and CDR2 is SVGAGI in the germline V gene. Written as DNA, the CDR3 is TGTGCCAGCAGAGTAGGGGTCACTAATGAAAAACTGTTTTTT. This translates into CASRVGVTNEKLFF.

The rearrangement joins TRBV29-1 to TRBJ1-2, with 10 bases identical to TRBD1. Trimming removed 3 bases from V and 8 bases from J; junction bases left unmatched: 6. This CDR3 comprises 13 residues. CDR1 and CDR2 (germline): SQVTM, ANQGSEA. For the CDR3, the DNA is TGCAGCGTTGAGAGACAGGGGGCGGGAGGCTACACCTTC. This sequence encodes CSVERQGAGGYTF.

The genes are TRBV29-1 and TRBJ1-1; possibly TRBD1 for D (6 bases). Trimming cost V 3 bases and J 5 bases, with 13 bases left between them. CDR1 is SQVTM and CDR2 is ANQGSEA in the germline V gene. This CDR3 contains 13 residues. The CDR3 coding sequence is TGCAGCGTTGATAGTTGGGGGGCGACTGAAGCTTTCTTT. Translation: CSVDSWGATEAFF.

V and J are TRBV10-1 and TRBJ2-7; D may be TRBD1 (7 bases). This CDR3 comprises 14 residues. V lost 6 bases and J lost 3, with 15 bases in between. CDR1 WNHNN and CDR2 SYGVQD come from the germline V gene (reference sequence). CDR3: CASSRQGGNYEQYF. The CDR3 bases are TGCGCCAGCAGCCGCCAGGGGGGAAACTACGAGCAGTACTTC.

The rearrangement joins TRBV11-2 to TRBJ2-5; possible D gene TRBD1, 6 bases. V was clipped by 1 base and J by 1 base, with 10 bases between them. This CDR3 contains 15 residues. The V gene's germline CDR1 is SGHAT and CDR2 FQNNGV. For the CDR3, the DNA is TGTGCCAGCAGCTTAGTATCCAGGGGCCAAGAGACCCAGTACTTC. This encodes CASSLVSRGQETQYF.

This chain's CDR3 is CAISELSPGTQYF. The CDR3 DNA sequence: TGTGCCATCAGTGAGTTGAGCCCGGGGACCCAGTACTTC. The chain couples TRBV10-3 to TRBJ2-5; unclear D gene. CDR3 length equals 13 residues. Per the germline V gene, CDR1 is ENHRY and CDR2 is SYGVKD. V was shortened by 1 base and J by 7 bases, with 10 bases between the two germline ends.

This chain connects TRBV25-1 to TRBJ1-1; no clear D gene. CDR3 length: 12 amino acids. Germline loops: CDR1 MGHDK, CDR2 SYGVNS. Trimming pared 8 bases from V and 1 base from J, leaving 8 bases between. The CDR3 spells CASGQRNTEAFF. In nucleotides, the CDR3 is TGTGCCAGCGGGCAGAGGAACACTGAAGCTTTCTTT.

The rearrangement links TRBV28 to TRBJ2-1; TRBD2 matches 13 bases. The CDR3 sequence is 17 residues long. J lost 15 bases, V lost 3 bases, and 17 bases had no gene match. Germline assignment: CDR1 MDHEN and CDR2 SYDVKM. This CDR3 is CASSFVAGLAGSAVPFF. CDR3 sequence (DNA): TGTGCCAGCAGTTTTGTTGCGGGACTAGCGGGATCGGCGGTGCCGTTCTTC.

This CDR3 is CASSLGGTRESSYNEQFF. The CDR3 DNA reads TGTGCCAGCAGCTTAGGGGGGACGCGGGAGAGCTCCTACAATGAGCAGTTCTTC. J is TRBJ2-1 and V is TRBV7-9; TRBD2 agrees at 7 bases. This CDR3 contains 18 residues. Germline V gene data show CDR1 as SEHNR and CDR2 as FQNEAQ (reference sequence). Trimming removed 1 base from V and 0 bases from J; junction bases left unmatched: 9.

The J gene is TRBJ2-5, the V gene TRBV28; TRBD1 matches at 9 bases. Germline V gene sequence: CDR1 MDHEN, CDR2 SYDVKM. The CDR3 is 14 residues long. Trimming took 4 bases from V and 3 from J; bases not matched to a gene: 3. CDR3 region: CASSSRQGEETQYF. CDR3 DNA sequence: TGTGCCAGCAGTTCCCGACAGGGGGAAGAGACCCAGTACTTC.

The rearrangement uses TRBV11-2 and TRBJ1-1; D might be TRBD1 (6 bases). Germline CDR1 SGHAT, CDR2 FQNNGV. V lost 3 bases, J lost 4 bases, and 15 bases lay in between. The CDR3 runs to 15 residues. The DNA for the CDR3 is TGTGCCAGCAGCTTCGGGGGGGGCGCAGTCACTGAAGCTTTCTTT. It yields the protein CASSFGGGAVTEAFF.

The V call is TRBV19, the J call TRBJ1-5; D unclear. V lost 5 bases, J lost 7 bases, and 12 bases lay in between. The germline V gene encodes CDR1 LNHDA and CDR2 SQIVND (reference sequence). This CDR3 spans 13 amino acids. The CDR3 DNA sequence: TGTGCCAGTAGTCCGGGGATGGGCCAGCCCCAGCATTTT. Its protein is CASSPGMGQPQHF. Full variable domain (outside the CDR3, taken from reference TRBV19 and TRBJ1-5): DGGITQSPKYLFRKEGQNVTLSCEQNLNHDAMYWYRQDPGQGLRLIYYSQIVNDFQKGDIAEGYSVSREKKESFPLTVTSAQKNPTAFYLCASSPGMGQPQHFGDGTRLSIL.

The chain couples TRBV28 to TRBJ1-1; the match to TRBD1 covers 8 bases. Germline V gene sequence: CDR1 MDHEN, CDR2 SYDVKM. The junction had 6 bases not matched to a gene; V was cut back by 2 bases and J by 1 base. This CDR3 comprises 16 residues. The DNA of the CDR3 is TGTGCCAGCAGTTTACAACCTGGGACAGGGAACACTGAAGCTTTCTTT. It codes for CASSLQPGTGNTEAFF.

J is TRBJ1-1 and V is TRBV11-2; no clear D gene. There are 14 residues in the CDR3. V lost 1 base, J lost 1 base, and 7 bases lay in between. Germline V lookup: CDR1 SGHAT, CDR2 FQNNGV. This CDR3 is CASSLAQPNTEAFF. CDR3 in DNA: TGTGCCAGCAGCTTAGCCCAACCGAACACTGAAGCTTTCTTT.

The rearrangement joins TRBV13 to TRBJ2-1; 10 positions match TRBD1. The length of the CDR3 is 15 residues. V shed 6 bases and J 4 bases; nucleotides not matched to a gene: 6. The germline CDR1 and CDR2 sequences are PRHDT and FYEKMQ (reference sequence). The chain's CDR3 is CASRYRQGAYNEQFF. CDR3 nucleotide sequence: TGTGCCAGCAGATATCGACAGGGGGCTTACAATGAGCAGTTCTTC.

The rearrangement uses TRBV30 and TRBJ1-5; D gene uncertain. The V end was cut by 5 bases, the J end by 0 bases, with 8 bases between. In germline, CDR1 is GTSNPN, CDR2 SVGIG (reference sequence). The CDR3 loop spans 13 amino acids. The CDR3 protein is CAWEAASNQPQHF. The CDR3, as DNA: TGTGCCTGGGAAGCGGCTAGCAATCAGCCCCAGCATTTT.

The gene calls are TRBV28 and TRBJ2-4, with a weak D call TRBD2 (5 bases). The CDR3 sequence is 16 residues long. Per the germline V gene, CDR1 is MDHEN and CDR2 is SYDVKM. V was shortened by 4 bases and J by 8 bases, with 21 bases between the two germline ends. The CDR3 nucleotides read TGTGCCAGCAGTTCCCCAGCGGTCCTTGGGCGGGACATTCAGTACTTC. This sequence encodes CASSSPAVLGRDIQYF.